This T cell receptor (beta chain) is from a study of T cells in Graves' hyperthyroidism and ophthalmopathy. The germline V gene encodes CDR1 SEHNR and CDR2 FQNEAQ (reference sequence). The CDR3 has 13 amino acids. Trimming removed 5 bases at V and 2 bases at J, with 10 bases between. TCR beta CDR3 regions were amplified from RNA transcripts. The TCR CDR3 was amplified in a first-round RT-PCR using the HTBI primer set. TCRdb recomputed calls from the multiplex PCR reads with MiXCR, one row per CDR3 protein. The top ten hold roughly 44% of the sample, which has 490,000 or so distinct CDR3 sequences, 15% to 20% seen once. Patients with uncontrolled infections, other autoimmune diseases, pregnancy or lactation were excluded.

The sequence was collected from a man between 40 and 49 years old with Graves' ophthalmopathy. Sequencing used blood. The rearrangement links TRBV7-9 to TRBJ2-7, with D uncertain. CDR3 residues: CASSGSLAYEQYF. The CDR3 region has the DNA TGTGCCAGCAGCGGATCACTGGCCTACGAGCAGTACTTC. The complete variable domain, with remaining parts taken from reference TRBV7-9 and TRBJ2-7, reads DTGVSQNPRHKITKRGQNVTFRCDPISEHNRLYWYRQTLGQGPEFLTYFQNEAQLEKSRLLSDRFSAERPKGSFSTLEIQRTEQGDSAMYLCASSGSLAYEQYFGPGTRLTVT.